The source of this T cell receptor (beta chain) is a study of blood T cells in healthy people across ages. Per the germline V gene, CDR1 is LGHNA and CDR2 is YSLEER. The CDR3 loop spans 14 amino acids. Trimming took off 0 bases at V and 7 bases at J, with 13 bases between the two ends. It was with a sample-barcoded 5' primer and a J-beta primer mix that a second PCR of roughly 7 to 11 cycles was run. TCRdb used MiXCR to reprocess the 5' RACE reads, holding one entry per CDR3 protein. The table has hundreds of thousands of distinct CDR3 sequences, 49% seen once. This clonotype was seen a few times. The source is a woman aged 60-75 years in good health. The V call is TRBV4-3, the J call TRBJ2-7; TRBD2 might be the D (6 bases). The sample was blood. The DNA for the CDR3 is TGCGCCAGCAGCCAAGAGGCGGGACTGGGGGAGCAGTACTTC. This encodes CASSQEAGLGEQYF.